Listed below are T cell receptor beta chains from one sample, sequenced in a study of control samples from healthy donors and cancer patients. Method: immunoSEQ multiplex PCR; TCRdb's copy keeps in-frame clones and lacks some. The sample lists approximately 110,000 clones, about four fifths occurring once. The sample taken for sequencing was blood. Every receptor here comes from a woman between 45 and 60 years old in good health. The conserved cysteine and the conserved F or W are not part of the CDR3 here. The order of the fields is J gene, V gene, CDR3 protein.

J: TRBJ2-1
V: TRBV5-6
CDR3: ASSLGAGAAYNEQF

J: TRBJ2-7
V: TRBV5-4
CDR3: ASSSRLVPLEQY

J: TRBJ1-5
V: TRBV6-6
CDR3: ASSYQGTAGQPQH

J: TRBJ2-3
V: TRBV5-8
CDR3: ASSLNAAAGTDTQY

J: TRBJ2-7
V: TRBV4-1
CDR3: ASSQEDRGSEQY

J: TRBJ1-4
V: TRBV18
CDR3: ASSPGQLSRANEKLF

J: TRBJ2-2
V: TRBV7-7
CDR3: ASSLNRDGELF

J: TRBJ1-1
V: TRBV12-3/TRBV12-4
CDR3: ASSLQGRTEAF

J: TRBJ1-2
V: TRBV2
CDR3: ASSEGQGVTGYT

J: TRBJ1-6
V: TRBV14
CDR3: ASSQDSSSPLH

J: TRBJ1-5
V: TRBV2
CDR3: ASSESSHQPQH

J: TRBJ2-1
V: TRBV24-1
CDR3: ATSDRQGRSEQF

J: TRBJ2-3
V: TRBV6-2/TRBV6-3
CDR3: ASSHRDPRTDTQY

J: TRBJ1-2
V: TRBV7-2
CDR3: ASSLDRGSNYGYT

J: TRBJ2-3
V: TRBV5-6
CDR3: ASSAGQGVPTDTQY

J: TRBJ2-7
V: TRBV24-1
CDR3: ATSDSQGISYEQY

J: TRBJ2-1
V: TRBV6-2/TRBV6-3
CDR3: ASSYSPAGGIFGEQF

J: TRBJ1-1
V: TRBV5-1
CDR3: ASSLADRLNTEAF

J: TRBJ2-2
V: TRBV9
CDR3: ASSVARNTGELF

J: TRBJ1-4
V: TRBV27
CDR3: ASSLPGREKLF

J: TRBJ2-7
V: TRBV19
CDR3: ASSSRSGGSSYEQY

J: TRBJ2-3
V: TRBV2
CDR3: ASSEVSTQY

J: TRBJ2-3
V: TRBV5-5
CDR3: ASSEGYRTDTQY